This section outlines one T cell receptor (beta chain) sequence together with its context. The read is 3 residues too short to cover the CDR3 end, so that end is filled in from the germline J gene. The data were taken from a study of T cells in women clearing cervical HPV infection. Produced via immunoSEQ multiplex PCR; TCRdb's table is partial and in-frame only. Its listing shows tens of thousands of clones. CDR3 length: 19 amino acids. Germline-derived CDR1 and CDR2 are SGHRS and YFSETQ. Trimming took 4 bases from V and 1 from J; bases not matched to a gene: 15. Source material: blood buffy coat. The J gene is TRBJ2-7, the V gene TRBV5-1; TRBD2 matches 12 bases. This receptor was identified in a woman between 18 and 75 years old with a cervical HPV16 infection that either progressed to CIN3+ or cleared (not recorded which). The CDR3 loop reads CASSKPLGLAGLKSYEQYF. CDR3 DNA (partial): TGCGCCAGCAGCAAGCCCCTCGGACTAGCGGGGTTGAAGTCCTACGAG. Together with reference TRBV5-1 and TRBJ2-7, the CDR3 gives the full variable domain: KAGVTQTPRYLIKTRGQQVTLSCSPISGHRSVSWYQQTPGQGLQFLFEYFSETQRNKGNFPGRFSGRQFSNSRSEMNVSTLELGDSALYLCASSKPLGLAGLKSYEQYFGPGTRLTVT.